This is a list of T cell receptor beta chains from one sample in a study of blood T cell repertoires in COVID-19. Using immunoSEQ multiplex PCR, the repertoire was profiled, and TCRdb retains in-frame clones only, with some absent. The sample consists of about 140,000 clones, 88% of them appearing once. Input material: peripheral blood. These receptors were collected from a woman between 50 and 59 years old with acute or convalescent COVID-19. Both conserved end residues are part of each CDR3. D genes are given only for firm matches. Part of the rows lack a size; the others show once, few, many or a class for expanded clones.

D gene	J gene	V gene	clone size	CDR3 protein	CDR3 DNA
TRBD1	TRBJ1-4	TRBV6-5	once	CASSRDSATNEKLFF	TGTGCCAGCAGCAGGGACAGCGCAACTAATGAAAAACTGTTTTTT
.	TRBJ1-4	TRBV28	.	CASSFQGFNEKLFF	TGTGCCAGCAGTTTTCAGGGTTTTAATGAAAAACTGTTTTTT
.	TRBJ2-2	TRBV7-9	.	CASSPRTASTGELFF	TGTGCCAGCAGCCCCCGGACAGCGAGCACCGGGGAGCTGTTTTTT
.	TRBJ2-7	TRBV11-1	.	CASNWGGGGYEQYF	TGTGCCAGCAACTGGGGCGGGGGCGGCTACGAGCAGTACTTC
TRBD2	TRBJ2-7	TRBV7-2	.	CASSLGPGLAVTSEQYF	TGTGCCAGCAGCTTAGGACCGGGACTAGCGGTCACCTCCGAGCAGTACTTC
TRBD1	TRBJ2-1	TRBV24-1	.	CATSVSGTGYNEQFF	TGTGCCACCAGTGTTAGTGGGACAGGGTACAATGAGCAGTTCTTC
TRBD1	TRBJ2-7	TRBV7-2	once	CASSRWGTVLSYEQYF	TGTGCCAGCAGCAGGTGGGGGACAGTGCTCTCCTACGAGCAGTACTTC
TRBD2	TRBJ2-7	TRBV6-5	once	CASASGRAPTYEQYF	TGTGCCAGCGCGAGCGGGAGGGCCCCTACCTACGAGCAGTACTTC
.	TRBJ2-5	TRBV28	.	CASTPSGRGWQETQYF	TGTGCCAGCACCCCCTCAGGCAGGGGATGGCAAGAGACCCAGTACTTC
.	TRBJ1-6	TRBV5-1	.	CASSLDRARSPLHF	TGCGCCAGCAGCTTGGACAGGGCTAGATCACCCCTCCACTTT
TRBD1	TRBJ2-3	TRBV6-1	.	CASSESGGSTDTQYF	TGTGCCAGCAGTGAATCAGGGGGTAGCACAGATACGCAGTATTTT
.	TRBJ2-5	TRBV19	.	CASSRAETQYF	TGTGCCAGTAGTAGAGCCGAGACCCAGTACTTC
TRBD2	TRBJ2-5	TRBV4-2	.	CASSQGGLAGRKYF	TGTGCCAGCAGCCAAGGGGGACTAGCGGGGAGAAAGTACTTC
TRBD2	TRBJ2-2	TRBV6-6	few	CASSPGGTGELFF	TGTGCCAGCAGTCCCGGGGGGACCGGGGAGCTGTTTTTT
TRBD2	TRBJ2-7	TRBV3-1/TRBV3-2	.	CASSPRDYGPYEQYF	TGTGCCAGCAGCCCCAGGGACTATGGCCCCTACGAGCAGTACTTC
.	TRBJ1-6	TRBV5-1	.	CASSLEGVRSPLHF	TGCGCCAGCAGCTTGGAGGGAGTTCGTTCACCCCTCCACTTT
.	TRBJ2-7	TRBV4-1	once	CASSQVKGFSYEQYF	TGCGCCAGCAGCCAAGTTAAGGGGTTTTCCTACGAGCAGTACTTC
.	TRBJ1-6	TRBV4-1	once	CASSPTGLSGSPLHF	TGCGCCAGCAGCCCTACGGGTCTTTCGGGATCACCCCTCCACTTT
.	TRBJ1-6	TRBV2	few	CASSRDINSPLHF	TGTGCCAGCAGCCGGGACATCAATTCACCCCTCCACTTT
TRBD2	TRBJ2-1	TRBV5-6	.	CASRQTSGGGNEQFF	TGTGCCAGCAGGCAGACTAGCGGAGGGGGTAATGAGCAGTTCTTC
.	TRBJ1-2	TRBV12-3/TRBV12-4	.	CASSLSGHGYTF	TGTGCCAGCAGTTTATCTGGGCATGGCTACACCTTC
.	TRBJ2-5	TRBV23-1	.	CASSQSNSQETQYF	TGCGCCAGCAGTCAATCGAACAGCCAAGAGACCCAGTACTTC
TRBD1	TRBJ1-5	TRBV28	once	CASSLSMTGGGQPQHF	TGTGCCAGCAGTTTAAGTATGACAGGGGGCGGTCAGCCCCAGCATTTT
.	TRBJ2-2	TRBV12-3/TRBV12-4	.	CASNQMVSGELFF	TGTGCCAGCAATCAGATGGTATCCGGGGAGCTGTTTTTT
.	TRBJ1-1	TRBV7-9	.	CASSLRDNWDTEAFF	TGTGCCAGCAGCCTCCGGGACAACTGGGACACTGAAGCTTTCTTT
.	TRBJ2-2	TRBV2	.	CAIPRGRGTGELFF	TGTGCCATCCCACGGGGGAGAGGCACCGGGGAGCTGTTTTTT
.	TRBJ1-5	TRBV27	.	CASSWYINQPQHF	TGTGCCAGCAGTTGGTACATCAATCAGCCCCAGCATTTT
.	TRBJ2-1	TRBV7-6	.	CASSLPPRGYNEQFF	TGTGCCAGCAGCTTACCCCCCCGCGGCTACAATGAGCAGTTCTTC
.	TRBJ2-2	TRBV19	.	CASSLALVRTGELFF	TGTGCCAGTAGTCTCGCTCTGGTTCGGACCGGGGAGCTGTTTTTT
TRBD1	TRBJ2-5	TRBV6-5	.	CASSYSGQVGIETQYF	TGTGCCAGCAGTTACTCGGGACAGGTTGGGATTGAGACCCAGTACTTC
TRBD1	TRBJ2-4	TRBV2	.	CASREGTGGGVNIQYF	TGTGCCAGCAGGGAGGGGACAGGGGGCGGAGTAAACATTCAGTACTTC
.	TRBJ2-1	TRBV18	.	CASSPSGLYYNEQFF	TGTGCCAGCTCACCGTCGGGACTTTACTACAATGAGCAGTTCTTC